This TCR beta chain was captured by sequencing in a study of control samples from healthy donors and cancer patients (dated by TCRdb to about 2020). Library preparation was by the immunoSEQ multiplex PCR assay. TCRdb's version of the immuneACCESS table is confined to in-frame rearrangements and falls short of the full clone set. An unresolved V gene accounts for under half of the shortfall where checked; the remainder is of unknown origin. Recorded for this sample are about 55,000 clones; approximately 95% of them occurred a single time. 0.9% to 1.2% of the sample goes to the ten largest clones. In the case of this clone: Its antigen is not yet known. It has no much larger one-base neighbor in the sample; base qualities were not kept.

The V end gives up 3 bases and the J end 7 bases, leaving 3 bases in the junction not matched to a gene. Sequences SGHNT (CDR1) and YENEEA (CDR2) are obtained from the germline V gene. Including the terminal cysteine and phenylalanine, the CDR3 comprises 13 residues. Only the CDR3 part of the read is kept: 39 bases, read in frame from the first base. The sample consisted of blood. The chain links TRBV11-3 with TRBJ2-7; a stretch of 10 junction bases matches TRBD2. This receptor was obtained from a woman under 30 in good health. In nucleotides, the sequence is TGTGCCAGCAGCTTCGGACTAGCGGAGGAGCAGTACTTC. This encodes CASSFGLAEEQYF.